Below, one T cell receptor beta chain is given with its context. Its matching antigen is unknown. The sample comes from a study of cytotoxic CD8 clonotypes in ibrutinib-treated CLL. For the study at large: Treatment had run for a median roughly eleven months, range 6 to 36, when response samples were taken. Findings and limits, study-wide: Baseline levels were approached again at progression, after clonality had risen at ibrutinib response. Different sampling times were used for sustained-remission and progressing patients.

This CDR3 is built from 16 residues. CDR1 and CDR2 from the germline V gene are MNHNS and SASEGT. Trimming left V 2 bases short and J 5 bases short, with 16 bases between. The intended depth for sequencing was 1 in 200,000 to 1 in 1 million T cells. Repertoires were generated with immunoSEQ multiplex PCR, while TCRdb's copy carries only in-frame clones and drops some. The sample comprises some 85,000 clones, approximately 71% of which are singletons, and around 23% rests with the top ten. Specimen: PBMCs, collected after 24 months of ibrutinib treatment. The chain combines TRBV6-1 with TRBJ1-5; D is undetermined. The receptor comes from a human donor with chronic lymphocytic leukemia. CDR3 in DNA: TGTGCCAGCAGTGAAACCAGTAGTTGGATTTATCAGCCCCAGCATTTT. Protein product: CASSETSSWIYQPQHF.